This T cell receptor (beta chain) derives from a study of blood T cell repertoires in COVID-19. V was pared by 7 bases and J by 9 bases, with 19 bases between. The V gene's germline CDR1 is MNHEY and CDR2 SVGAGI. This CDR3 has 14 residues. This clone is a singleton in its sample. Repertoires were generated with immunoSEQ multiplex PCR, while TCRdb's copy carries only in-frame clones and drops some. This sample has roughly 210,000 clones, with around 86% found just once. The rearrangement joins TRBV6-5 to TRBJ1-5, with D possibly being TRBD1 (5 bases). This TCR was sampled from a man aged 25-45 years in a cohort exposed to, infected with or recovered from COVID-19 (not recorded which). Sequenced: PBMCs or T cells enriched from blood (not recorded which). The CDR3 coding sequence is TGTGCCAGCACCCAATCATTTCGGGGGTGGCCCCAGCATTTT. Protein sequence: CASTQSFRGWPQHF.